This T cell receptor (beta chain) was sequenced during a study of blood T cells in healthy people across ages. The V gene lost 7 bases and the J gene lost 12 bases, with 19 bases spanning the gap. The germline gives CDR1 SGHTA, CDR2 FQGNSA. The CDR3 consists of 13 residues. Alongside a J-beta primer mix, a sample-barcoded 5' primer served in a second PCR lasting roughly 7 to 11 cycles. TCRdb re-called the 5' RACE reads with MiXCR, one entry per CDR3 protein. Counted here are 700,000 or so distinct CDR3 sequences, less than 45% occurring once; the ten biggest clones make up around 30%. The receptor's source is a man older than 75 in good health. The chain carries TRBV7-2 and TRBJ1-5, with a tentative D call TRBD1 (6 bases). Sequenced: blood. CDR3 sequence reads: CASTHNRDQCQHF. CDR3 coding DNA: TGTGCCAGCACCCACAACAGGGATCAGTGCCAGCATTTT. The entire variable domain, with the rest obtained from reference TRBV7-2 and TRBJ1-5, is as follows: GAGVSQSPSNKVTEKGKDVELRCDPISGHTALYWYRQSLGQGLEFLIYFQGNSAPDKSGLPSDRFSAERTGGSVSTLTIQRTQQEDSAVYLCASTHNRDQCQHFGDGTRLSIL.